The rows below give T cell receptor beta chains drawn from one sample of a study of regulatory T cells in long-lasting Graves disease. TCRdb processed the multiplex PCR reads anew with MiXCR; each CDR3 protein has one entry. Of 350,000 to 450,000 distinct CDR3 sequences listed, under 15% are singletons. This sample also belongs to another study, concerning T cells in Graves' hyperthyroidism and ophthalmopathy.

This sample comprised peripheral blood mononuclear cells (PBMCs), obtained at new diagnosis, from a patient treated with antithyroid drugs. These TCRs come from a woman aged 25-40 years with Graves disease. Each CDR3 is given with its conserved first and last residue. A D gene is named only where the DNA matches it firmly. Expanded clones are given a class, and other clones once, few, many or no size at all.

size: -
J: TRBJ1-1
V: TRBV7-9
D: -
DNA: TGTGCCAGCAGCTTAAATCCCCAGTCTATGAACACTGAAGCTTTCTTT
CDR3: CASSLNPQSMNTEAFF

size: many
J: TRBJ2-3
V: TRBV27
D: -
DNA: TGTGCCAGCAGTCGCTTTAGCACAGATACGCAGTATTTT
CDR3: CASSRFSTDTQYF

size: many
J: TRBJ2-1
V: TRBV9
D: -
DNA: TGTGCCAGCAGCGTAGACGGTCCCAGCTCCAATGAGCAGTTCTTC
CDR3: CASSVDGPSSNEQFF

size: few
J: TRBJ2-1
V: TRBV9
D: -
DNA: TGTGCCAGCAGCGCCTCTAACAGTCCTGGGGGGCAGTTCTTC
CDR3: CASSASNSPGGQFF

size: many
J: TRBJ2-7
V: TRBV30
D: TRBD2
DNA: TGTGCCTATGGGAGGGAATACGAGCAGTACTTC
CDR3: CAYGREYEQYF

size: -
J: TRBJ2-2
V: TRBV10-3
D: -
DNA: TGTGCCATCAGGGAACCTCTGGGAACCGGGGAGCTGTTTTTT
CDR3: CAIREPLGTGELFF

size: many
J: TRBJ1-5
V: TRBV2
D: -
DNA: TGTGCCAGCAGTGAAGGCCCCGTTGGGATTCAGCCCCAGCATTTT
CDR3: CASSEGPVGIQPQHF

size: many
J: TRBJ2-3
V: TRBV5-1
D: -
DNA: TGCGCCAGCAGCTCTCCCATTAGCACAGATACGCAGTATTTT
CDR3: CASSSPISTDTQYF

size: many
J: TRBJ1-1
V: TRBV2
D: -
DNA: TGTGCCAGCAGTGAAGAGGGGGGAACTGAAGCTTTCTTT
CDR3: CASSEEGGTEAFF

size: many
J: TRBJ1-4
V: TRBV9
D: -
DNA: TGTGCCAGCAGCTCTCCCCCCGGACACCGTAATGAAAAACTGTTTTTT
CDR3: CASSSPPGHRNEKLFF

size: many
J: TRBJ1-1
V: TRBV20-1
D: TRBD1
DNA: TGCAGTGCCCCGCAGGGGGTTCTCTTCACTGAAGCTTTCTTT
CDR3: CSAPQGVLFTEAFF

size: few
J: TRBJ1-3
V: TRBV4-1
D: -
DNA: TGCGCCAGCAGCCATGCAAACCTCATTGGGACTGGAAACACCATATATTTT
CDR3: CASSHANLIGTGNTIYF

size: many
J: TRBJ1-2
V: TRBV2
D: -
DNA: TGTGCCAGCAGTGAAGGGCAGAGAGTCCTAACTAACTATGGCTACACCTTC
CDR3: CASSEGQRVLTNYGYTF

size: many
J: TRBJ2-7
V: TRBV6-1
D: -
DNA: TGTGCCAGCAGCGGGGGCTGGTTGTACGAGCAGTACTTC
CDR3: CASSGGWLYEQYF

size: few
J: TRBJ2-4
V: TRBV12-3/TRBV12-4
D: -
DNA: TGTGCCAGCAGTCCACTTGGGAGAAACATTCAGTACTTC
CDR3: CASSPLGRNIQYF

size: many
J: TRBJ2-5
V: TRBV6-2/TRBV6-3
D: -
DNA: TGTGCCAGCAGCTCTAGTGTGGAGACCCAGTACTTC
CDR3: CASSSSVETQYF

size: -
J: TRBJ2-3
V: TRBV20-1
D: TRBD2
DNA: TGCAGTGCTAGACCCCCTCGACCCCTACTAGCGGGAGGGCCGGATACGCAGTATTTT
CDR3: CSARPPRPLLAGGPDTQYF

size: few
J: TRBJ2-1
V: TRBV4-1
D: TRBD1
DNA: TGCGCCAGCAGCCAAGAGGGGACAGGGAGTAGTTTCGGACCTTACAATGAGCAGTTCTTC
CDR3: CASSQEGTGSSFGPYNEQFF

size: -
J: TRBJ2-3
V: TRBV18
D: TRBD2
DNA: TGTGCCAGCTCACGAACAGCGGGAGCAGATACGCAGTATTTT
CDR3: CASSRTAGADTQYF

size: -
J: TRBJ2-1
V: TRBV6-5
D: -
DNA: TGTGCCAGCAGTTACTTGGGGGGCGGTGCCAATGTGCAGTTCTTC
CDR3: CASSYLGGGANVQFF

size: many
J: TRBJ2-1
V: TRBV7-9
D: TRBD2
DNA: TGTGCCAGCAGCTTAGCGACTAGCGGTCCCGTAGTCTATGAGCAGTTCTTC
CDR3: CASSLATSGPVVYEQFF

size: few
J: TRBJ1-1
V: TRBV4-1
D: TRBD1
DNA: TGCGCCAGCAGCCAGGAATGGACAGGGGAAGTTCGACGTAATGAAGCTTTCTTT
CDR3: CASSQEWTGEVRRNEAFF

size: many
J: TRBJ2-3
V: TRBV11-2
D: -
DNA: TGCGCCAGCAGCCAAGAGGCGAGCAGCACAGATACGCAGTATTTT
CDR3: CASSQEASSTDTQYF

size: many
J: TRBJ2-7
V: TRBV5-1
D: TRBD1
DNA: TGCGCCAGCAGGGGGGACAGGGGGCACTACGAGCAGTACTTC
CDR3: CASRGDRGHYEQYF

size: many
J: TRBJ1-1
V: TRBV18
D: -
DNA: TGTGCCAGCTCACCTGGGGCCCAAGGCGAAGCTTTCTTT
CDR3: CASSPGAQGEAFF

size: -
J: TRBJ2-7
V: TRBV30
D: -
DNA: TGTGCCTGGAGAGAGGGGCCGCAGGGGTCCTACGAGCAGTACTTC
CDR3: CAWREGPQGSYEQYF

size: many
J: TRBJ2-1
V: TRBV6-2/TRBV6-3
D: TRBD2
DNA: TGTGCCAGCAGTACGCGCCAGCGGGAGGCCTACAATGAGCAGTTCTTC
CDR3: CASSTRQREAYNEQFF

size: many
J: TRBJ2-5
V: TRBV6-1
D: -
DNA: TGTGCCAGCAGTGAAGCAGGGACCAAAGGGACCCAGTACTTC
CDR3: CASSEAGTKGTQYF

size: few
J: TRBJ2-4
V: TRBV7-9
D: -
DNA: TGTGCCAGCAGCTTAGGACTTCCTGGCAACATTCAGTACTTC
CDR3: CASSLGLPGNIQYF

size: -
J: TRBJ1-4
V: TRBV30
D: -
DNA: TGTGCCTGGAACCTACAGGGTCGGCCACTGTTTTTT
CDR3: CAWNLQGRPLFF

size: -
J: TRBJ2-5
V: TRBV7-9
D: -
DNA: TGTGCCAGCAGCTCCGGGGCAGCGGAGACCCAGTACTTC
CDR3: CASSSGAAETQYF

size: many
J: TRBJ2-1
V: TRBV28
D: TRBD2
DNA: TGTGCCAGCAAGCGGGGATACAATGAGCAGTTCTTC
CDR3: CASKRGYNEQFF

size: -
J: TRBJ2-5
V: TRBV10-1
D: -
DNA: TGCGCCAGCAGTGAGGGCGGGGACCAAGAGACCCAGTACTTC
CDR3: CASSEGGDQETQYF

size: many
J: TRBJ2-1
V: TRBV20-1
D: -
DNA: TGCAGTGCTAGAGATCCTAGCGATGAGCAGTTCTTC
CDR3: CSARDPSDEQFF